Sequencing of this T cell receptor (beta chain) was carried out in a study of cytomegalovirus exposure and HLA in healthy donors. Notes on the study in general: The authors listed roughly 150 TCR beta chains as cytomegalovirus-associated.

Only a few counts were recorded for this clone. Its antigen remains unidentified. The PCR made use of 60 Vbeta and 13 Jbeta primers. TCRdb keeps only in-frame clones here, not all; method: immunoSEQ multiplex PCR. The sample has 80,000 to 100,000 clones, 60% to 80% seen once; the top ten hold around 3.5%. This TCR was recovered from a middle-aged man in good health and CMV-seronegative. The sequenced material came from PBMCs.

The CDR3 coding sequence is TGTGCCTGGAGTGAAGGGGGGGCGGGAGTCGTCTACAATGAGCAGTTCTTC. It is translated as CAWSEGGAGVVYNEQFF. The chain is built from TRBV30 and TRBJ2-1; possibly TRBD2 for D (7 bases). The CDR3 spans 17 residues. The germline V and J ends were trimmed by 1 base and 3 bases, with 19 bases remaining between them. Germline CDR1 and CDR2: GTSNPN and SVGIG (reference sequence).